A selection of T cell receptor beta chains follows, all from one sample in a study of CDR3 diversity in severe acne. TCRdb redid the calling of the PCR reads with MiXCR, one entry per CDR3 protein. The table records some 90,000 distinct CDR3 sequences, roughly 49% of them present only once. Sequencing was done on a sample of blood. The receptors derive from a male donor with severe acne vulgaris. CDR3s include the opening cysteine and the closing phenylalanine or tryptophan. The D gene is left open where the match is weak. Expanded clones are given a class, and other clones once, few, many or no size at all.

TRBV2	NA	TRBJ1-5	once	CASSPTGPSSNQPQHF	TGTGCCAGCAGCCCGACGGGGCCTTCCTCAAATCAGCCCCAGCATTTT
TRBV9	TRBD2	TRBJ2-1	NA	CASSVALGLPNEQFF	TGTGCCAGCAGCGTAGCCTTGGGACTACCTAATGAGCAGTTCTTC
TRBV18	TRBD2	TRBJ2-7	few	CASSRTSGPEQYF	TGTGCCAGCTCAAGGACTAGCGGGCCCGAGCAGTACTTC
TRBV25-1	NA	TRBJ1-2	NA	CASSDPRRVGGYTF	TGTGCCAGCAGTGACCCCAGGAGGGTCGGAGGCTACACCTTC
TRBV6-5	TRBD2	TRBJ2-7	NA	CASRRQGTSGIYEQYF	TGTGCCAGCAGAAGACAGGGGACTAGCGGGATCTACGAGCAGTACTTC
TRBV6-5	TRBD2	TRBJ2-7	few	CASSYSGTSGGYEQYF	TGTGCCAGCAGTTACTCCGGGACTAGCGGGGGGTACGAGCAGTACTTC
TRBV27	TRBD2	TRBJ2-3	many	CATSFGLAGGPGDTQYF	TGTGCCACCTCCTTTGGGCTAGCGGGAGGGCCTGGAGATACGCAGTATTTT
TRBV6-2/TRBV6-3	TRBD1	TRBJ1-6	NA	CASSVTGPDLGSPLHF	TGTGCCAGCAGCGTGACAGGGCCCGATTTGGGTTCACCCCTCCACTTT
TRBV5-6	NA	TRBJ2-1	many	CASSWVAAEQFF	TGTGCCAGCAGCTGGGTAGCAGCGGAGCAGTTCTTC
TRBV7-9	NA	TRBJ1-3	many	CASSSQQNTIYF	TGTGCCAGCAGCAGCCAACAAAACACCATATATTTT
TRBV10-3	NA	TRBJ2-2	NA	CASSPGDTWGTGELFF	TGTGCCAGCAGTCCAGGGGACACCTGGGGAACCGGGGAGCTGTTTTTT
TRBV7-6	TRBD1	TRBJ1-3	medium-sized	CASSEGQGVSFGNTIYF	TGTGCCAGCAGCGAGGGACAGGGAGTATCTTTTGGAAACACCATATATTTT
TRBV6-5	NA	TRBJ2-1	NA	CASSPTRYNEQFF	TGTGCCAGCAGCCCTACTAGGTACAATGAGCAGTTCTTC
TRBV3-1	NA	TRBJ2-1	NA	CASSQAGVPQQFF	TGTGCCAGCAGCCAAGCCGGGGTGCCCCAGCAGTTCTTC
TRBV28	TRBD2	TRBJ2-1	NA	CASLDGRNEQFF	TGTGCCAGCCTAGACGGGAGGAATGAGCAGTTCTTC
TRBV7-9	NA	TRBJ2-7	NA	CASSVVFTGWEQYF	TGTGCCAGCAGCGTTGTATTCACGGGGTGGGAGCAGTACTTC
TRBV6-5	NA	TRBJ1-1	NA	CASSYTRGTEAFF	TGTGCCAGCAGTTACACAAGGGGGACTGAAGCTTTCTTT
TRBV6-6	TRBD1	TRBJ1-5	NA	CASSTYRGAGNQPQHF	TGTGCCAGCAGTACGTACAGGGGGGCCGGCAATCAGCCCCAGCATTTT
TRBV7-9	TRBD2	TRBJ2-3	NA	CASIPGLDVTDTQYF	TGTGCCAGCATCCCGGGACTAGACGTAACAGATACGCAGTATTTT
TRBV5-1	NA	TRBJ2-3	medium-sized	CASSLFQDTQYF	TGCGCCAGCAGCTTGTTCCAAGATACGCAGTATTTT
TRBV11-2	NA	TRBJ2-7	NA	CASSAGDHEQYF	TGTGCCAGCAGCGCAGGTGACCACGAGCAGTACTTC
TRBV2	NA	TRBJ1-5	NA	CASRPDAGPDSNQPQHF	TGTGCCAGCAGACCCGATGCAGGACCCGATAGCAATCAGCCCCAGCATTTT
TRBV14	NA	TRBJ2-7	many	CASSHLGNYEQYF	TGTGCCAGCAGCCATCTCGGGAACTACGAGCAGTACTTC
TRBV6-4	TRBD2	TRBJ2-3	NA	CASSASGSSADTQYF	TGTGCCAGCAGTGCTAGCGGGAGTAGCGCAGATACGCAGTATTTT
TRBV25-1	TRBD1	TRBJ2-7	NA	CASSDGTGTYEQYF	TGTGCCAGCAGTGACGGGACAGGAACCTACGAGCAGTACTTC
TRBV7-6	NA	TRBJ1-1	many	CASSLGQYTEAFF	TGTGCCAGCAGCTTAGGACAGTACACTGAAGCTTTCTTT
TRBV29-1	NA	TRBJ1-1	NA	CSVVTGEAFF	TGCAGCGTGGTGACAGGTGAAGCTTTCTTT
TRBV20-1	NA	TRBJ2-5	many	CSARRFQIEETQYF	TGCAGTGCTAGAAGATTTCAAATAGAAGAGACCCAGTACTTC
TRBV6-4	NA	TRBJ1-5	many	CASPIEGPDQPQHF	TGTGCCAGCCCCATCGAAGGGCCGGACCAGCCCCAGCATTTT
TRBV7-2	NA	TRBJ2-2	NA	CASSLMRGNTGELFF	TGTGCCAGCAGCTTAATGCGGGGAAACACCGGGGAGCTGTTTTTT
TRBV9	NA	TRBJ1-4	NA	CASVRGGTTNEKLFF	TGTGCCAGCGTAAGGGGGGGCACAACTAATGAAAAACTGTTTTTT
TRBV5-6	NA	TRBJ1-3	few	CASSLDRAGDTIYF	TGTGCCAGCAGCTTGGACAGGGCTGGGGACACCATATATTTT
TRBV9	NA	TRBJ2-6	NA	CASSVTDPGSGANVLTF	TGTGCCAGCAGCGTAACGGATCCGGGCTCAGGGGCCAACGTCCTGACTTTC
TRBV2	NA	TRBJ2-5	many	CASSELQQETQYF	TGTGCCAGCAGTGAGCTCCAACAAGAGACCCAGTACTTC
TRBV9	NA	TRBJ1-1	few	CASSGQGPHMNTEAFF	TGTGCCAGCAGCGGCCAGGGCCCTCACATGAACACTGAAGCTTTCTTT
TRBV19	NA	TRBJ2-2	once	CAKEGQNTGELFF	TGTGCCAAGGAGGGCCAGAACACCGGGGAGCTGTTTTTT
TRBV5-4	NA	TRBJ2-2	NA	CAQRASMDPTGELFF	TGTGCCCAGAGGGCGTCGATGGATCCCACCGGGGAGCTGTTTTTT
TRBV11-1	TRBD1	TRBJ2-6	NA	CASSGRAGGVGANVLTF	TGTGCCAGCAGCGGCCGAGCAGGGGGAGTTGGGGCCAACGTCCTGACTTTC
TRBV4-3	NA	TRBJ1-5	NA	CASSQGAYGVQPQHF	TGCGCCAGCAGCCAAGGGGCTTATGGGGTTCAGCCCCAGCATTTT
TRBV7-9	NA	TRBJ2-7	few	CASSLDLNNEQYF	TGTGCCAGCAGCTTAGATTTGAACAATGAGCAGTACTTC
TRBV7-9	TRBD1	TRBJ2-2	many	CAHSNRGAGELFF	TGTGCCCATTCGAACAGGGGAGCCGGGGAGCTGTTTTTT
TRBV9	NA	TRBJ2-7	NA	CASSPPGLVTYEQYF	TGTGCCAGCAGCCCTCCGGGACTGGTCACCTACGAGCAGTACTTC
TRBV6-5	TRBD1	TRBJ1-5	NA	CASSYRQGASNQPQHF	TGTGCCAGCAGTTACCGGCAGGGGGCAAGCAATCAGCCCCAGCATTTT
TRBV15	TRBD1	TRBJ2-3	many	CATSRRTGGHLTDTQYF	TGTGCCACCAGCAGAAGGACAGGGGGCCACCTCACAGATACGCAGTATTTT
TRBV12-3/TRBV12-4	NA	TRBJ2-6	NA	CASSLAPQGYGYTFGSGANVLTF	NA
TRBV27	NA	TRBJ2-7	few	CASSLGASYEQYF	TGTGCCAGCAGTTTAGGGGCCTCCTACGAGCAGTACTTC
TRBV10-1	NA	TRBJ2-2	few	CASSPAVTGELFF	TGCGCCAGCAGCCCCGCGGTCACCGGGGAGCTGTTTTTT
TRBV2	NA	TRBJ1-1	NA	CASSVWSSRVIETEAFF	TGTGCCAGCAGTGTGTGGTCTAGTCGGGTAATTGAGACTGAAGCTTTCTTT
TRBV6-6	NA	TRBJ2-7	many	CASSIGRGEQYF	TGTGCCAGCAGTATAGGGAGGGGGGAGCAGTACTTC
TRBV2	NA	TRBJ1-1	few	CASKGRMNTEAFF	TGTGCCAGTAAAGGACGGATGAACACTGAAGCTTTCTTT
TRBV3-1	NA	TRBJ1-5	NA	CASSPRGFGNQPQHF	TGTGCCAGCAGCCCCCGCGGGTTCGGCAATCAGCCCCAGCATTTT
TRBV7-8	TRBD1	TRBJ1-6	many	CASSFTGTEYNSPLHF	TGTGCCAGCAGCTTCACCGGGACAGAGTATAATTCACCCCTCCACTTT
TRBV12-5	NA	TRBJ1-2	once	CASSLGTGYTF	TGTGCCAGCAGTCTAGGGACAGGCTACACCTTC
TRBV7-6	NA	TRBJ2-7	NA	CASSTAGASYEQYF	TGTGCCAGCAGCACCGCGGGCGCCTCCTACGAGCAGTACTTC
TRBV9	NA	TRBJ1-5	NA	CASSVATRGGGNQPQHF	TGTGCCAGCAGCGTAGCTACGAGGGGAGGTGGCAATCAGCCCCAGCATTTT
TRBV19	TRBD1	TRBJ1-4	NA	CASSSYGTGNEKLFF	TGTGCCAGCTCCTCGTATGGGACAGGGAATGAAAAACTGTTTTTT
TRBV2	TRBD2	TRBJ2-1	NA	CASRTTSGRAGNEQFF	TGTGCCAGCAGGACGACTAGCGGGAGGGCAGGCAATGAGCAGTTCTTC
TRBV5-8	TRBD1	TRBJ1-5	few	CASSTGTVSNQPQHF	TGTGCCAGCAGCACCGGGACAGTTAGCAATCAGCCCCAGCATTTT
TRBV7-9	NA	TRBJ1-3	NA	CASSLDYGRGPGNTIYF	TGTGCCAGCAGCTTAGATTACGGCAGAGGACCTGGAAACACCATATATTTT